This is a list of T cell receptor beta chains from one sample in a study of CD8+ T cells in alopecia areata. Sequencing was performed with immunoSEQ multiplex PCR; in TCRdb, only in-frame clones are kept and a portion is missing. The table has some 150,000 clones, about 60% seen once; the top ten hold about 6.8%. The starting material was CD4+ T cells sorted from blood, obtained at week 0. The receptors were gathered from a human donor with alopecia areata. Each CDR3 is given without its conserved first and last residue. The order of the fields is V gene, CDR3 length, D gene, CDR3 protein. D genes are given only for firm matches.

v_call: TRBV29-1; cdr3_length: 11; d_call: TRBD1; cdr3_aa: SVATGSTIGYT
v_call: TRBV11-3; cdr3_length: 13; d_call: NA; cdr3_aa: ASSLGGGAAGELF
v_call: TRBV4-1; cdr3_length: 11; d_call: TRBD1; cdr3_aa: ASSDRQGLEAF
v_call: TRBV29-1; cdr3_length: 12; d_call: TRBD1; cdr3_aa: SVTTGTGGNEQF
v_call: TRBV29-1; cdr3_length: 11; d_call: TRBD1; cdr3_aa: SVKGQGSTEAF
v_call: TRBV25-1; cdr3_length: 11; d_call: NA; cdr3_aa: ASSEYRVDEQF
v_call: TRBV11-2; cdr3_length: 14; d_call: TRBD1; cdr3_aa: ASSRRDSLSGNTIY
v_call: TRBV5-1; cdr3_length: 8; d_call: NA; cdr3_aa: ASARGKQY
v_call: TRBV7-9; cdr3_length: 11; d_call: NA; cdr3_aa: ASSLEAGNIQY
v_call: TRBV25-1; cdr3_length: 12; d_call: NA; cdr3_aa: ASSEGGTRETQY
v_call: TRBV19; cdr3_length: 13; d_call: TRBD1; cdr3_aa: ASSRPRDRGDEQY
v_call: TRBV4-1; cdr3_length: 15; d_call: TRBD1; cdr3_aa: ASSQGQGVMANEKLF
v_call: TRBV5-6; cdr3_length: 11; d_call: NA; cdr3_aa: ASSLGGNYGYT
v_call: TRBV30; cdr3_length: 13; d_call: TRBD1; cdr3_aa: AWRSRDRRRFGAF
v_call: TRBV25-1; cdr3_length: 14; d_call: TRBD1; cdr3_aa: ASSDLGQEAKNIQY